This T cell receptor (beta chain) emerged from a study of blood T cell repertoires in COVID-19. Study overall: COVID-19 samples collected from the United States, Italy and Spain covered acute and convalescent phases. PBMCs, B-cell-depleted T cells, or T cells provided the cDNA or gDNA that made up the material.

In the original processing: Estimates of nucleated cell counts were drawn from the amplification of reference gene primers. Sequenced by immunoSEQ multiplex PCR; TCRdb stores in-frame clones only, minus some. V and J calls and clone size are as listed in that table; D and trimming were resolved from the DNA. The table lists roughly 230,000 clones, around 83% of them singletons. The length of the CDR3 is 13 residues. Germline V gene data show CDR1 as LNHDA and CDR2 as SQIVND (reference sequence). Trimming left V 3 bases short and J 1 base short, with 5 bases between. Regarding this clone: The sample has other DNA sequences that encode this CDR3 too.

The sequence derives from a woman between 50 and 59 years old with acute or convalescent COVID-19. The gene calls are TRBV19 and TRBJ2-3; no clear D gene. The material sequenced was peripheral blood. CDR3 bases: TGTGCCAGTAGTATGAGCGGCACAGATACGCAGTATTTT. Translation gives CASSMSGTDTQYF.